These 22 T cell receptor beta chains were sequenced from one sample in a study of neurological immune-mediated disorders. TCRdb fed the 5' RACE reads into MiXCR, producing one record per CDR3 protein. The sample gives approximately 46,000 distinct CDR3 sequences, less than 12% of which show up once; 1.5% to 2% is in the top ten. Indicated time point: longitudinal time-point 1 (baseline). The sample comprised PBMCs. The receptor set was obtained from a woman in her forties in good health.

This clonotype was observed many times. This chain connects TRBV4-2 to TRBJ2-7, with D perhaps TRBD1 (5 bases). The CDR3 is 16 amino acids. Trimming pared 4 bases from V and 4 bases from J, leaving 20 bases between. Germline V gene data show CDR1 as LGHNA and CDR2 as YNFKEQ. The CDR3 protein is CASSPAVLGLGYEQYF. The CDR3, as DNA: TGTGCCAGCAGCCCCGCCGTTTTGGGGCTGGGGTACGAGCAGTACTTC.

This clonotype was counted ten times or more. The chain uses TRBV4-1 and TRBJ1-1, with D perhaps matching TRBD1 (5 bases). Per the germline V gene, CDR1 is MGHRA and CDR2 is YSYEKL. CDR3 length: 17 residues. Trimming removed 1 base at V and 2 bases at J, with 17 bases between. The CDR3 is CASSQAGALVGNTEAFF. CDR3 DNA sequence: TGCGCCAGCAGCCAAGCCGGGGCCCTGGTCGGTAACACTGAAGCTTTCTTT.

This clonotype came up many times. This rearrangement joins TRBV7-2 to TRBJ2-1, with D tentatively TRBD1 or TRBD2 (5 bases each). CDR3 size: 13 residues. Germline loops: CDR1 SGHTA, CDR2 FQGNSA. V lost 5 bases, J lost 4 bases, and 9 bases lay in between. The CDR3 loop is CASSPGPYNEQFF. The CDR3, as DNA: TGTGCCAGCAGCCCGGGACCATACAATGAGCAGTTCTTC.

This clonotype was detected ten times or more. The chain couples TRBV7-2 to TRBJ2-5, with no clear D. The CDR3 extends over 14 amino acids. Germline assignment: CDR1 SGHTA and CDR2 FQGNSA. The germline V and J ends were trimmed by 2 bases and 1 base, with 8 bases remaining between them. This chain's CDR3 is CASSLRQIQETQYF. The CDR3 DNA is TGTGCCAGCAGCTTAAGGCAGATCCAAGAGACCCAGTACTTC.

This clonotype showed up many times. The chain recombines TRBV3-1 with TRBJ2-7; D ambiguous. Germline CDR1 is LGHDT and CDR2 is YNNKEL (reference sequence). With 1 base removed from V and 1 base from J, the gap between germline ends came to 14 bases. There are 16 residues in the CDR3. CDR3 DNA sequence: TGTGCCAGCAGCCAAGCAAGAGGTACTTTTTCCTACGAGCAGTACTTC. It codes for CASSQARGTFSYEQYF.

This clonotype was recorded many times. The rearrangement uses TRBV25-1 and TRBJ2-7; 7 bases are a match to TRBD2. Germline loops: CDR1 MGHDK, CDR2 SYGVNS. V lost 0 bases and J lost 7; bases outside the gene matches: 3. The CDR3 spans 13 residues. The CDR3 DNA follows: TGTGCCAGCAGTGAATATGGGCGGGGGGAGCAGTACTTC. This gives the protein CASSEYGRGEQYF.

This clonotype was recorded at least ten times. This rearrangement joins TRBV6-2 or TRBV6-3 to TRBJ1-2, with a weak D call TRBD1 (6 bases). The V end lost 0 bases, the J end lost 6 bases, and 14 bases lay between the germline ends. Germline V CDR1 and CDR2: MNHEY, SVGEGT. The CDR3 runs to 15 residues. CDR3 bases: TGTGCCAGCAGTTACTCGAGGGGGAATCAAAATGGCTACACCTTC. This encodes CASSYSRGNQNGYTF.

This clonotype was detected many times. The rearrangement uses TRBV10-3 and TRBJ1-1; 9 positions agree with TRBD1. In germline, CDR1 is ENHRY, CDR2 SYGVKD. V trimming: 7 bases; J trimming: 5 bases; junction bases outside the gene matches: 8. This CDR3 comprises 14 residues. CDR3 DNA: TGTGCCATCAATAGACAGGGGGGTGAAACTGAAGCTTTCTTT. Translation: CAINRQGGETEAFF.

The rearrangement links TRBV4-3 to TRBJ2-1; unclear D gene. This CDR3 spans 13 amino acids. Between the trimmed V and J ends, which lost 2 bases and 8 bases, there was a span of 10 bases. CDR1 and CDR2 from the germline V gene are LGHNA and YSLEER. CDR3 DNA sequence: TGCGCCAGCAGCCAACCCCCGTGGGATGAGCAGTTCTTC. This sequence encodes CASSQPPWDEQFF.

This clonotype was detected ten times or more. V gene TRBV13 combines with J gene TRBJ2-1; possibly TRBD1 for D (6 bases). The CDR3 is made up of 17 amino acids. The germline V gene has CDR1 PRHDT and CDR2 FYEKMQ (reference sequence). Trimming left V 4 bases short and J 7 bases short, with 23 bases between. This CDR3 is CASSYRGSNRARNEQFF. The DNA of the CDR3 is TGTGCCAGCAGCTATAGAGGATCCAACAGGGCCCGTAATGAGCAGTTCTTC.

This clonotype has at least ten counts. The chain combines TRBV5-6 with TRBJ2-1; TRBD2 agrees at 11 bases. The germline V gene encodes CDR1 SGHDT and CDR2 YYEEEE. With 2 bases clipped from V and 3 bases from J, the junction kept 1 base outside the gene matches. The CDR3 is 15 amino acids. CDR3 coding DNA: TGTGCCAGCAGCTTCGGGACTAGCGGCTACAATGAGCAGTTCTTC. Translating gives CASSFGTSGYNEQFF.

Notes on this clonotype: This may arise from a read error, as a much more abundant clone is one base away. This chain links TRBV6-1 with TRBJ2-2, with 14 bases lining up with TRBD2. Germline assignment: CDR1 MNHNS and CDR2 SASEGT. The CDR3 runs 14 residues. The V gene end was trimmed by 9 bases and the J gene end by 10 bases; junction bases not matched to a gene: 7. The CDR3 region has the DNA TGTGCCAGTGGGACTAGCGGGGGATTTGCGGAGCTGTTTTTT. Translation gives CASGTSGGFAELFF.

This clonotype was counted ten times or more. The chain recombines TRBV12-3 or TRBV12-4 with TRBJ2-2, with D tentatively TRBD1 (6 bases). V was pared by 5 bases and J by 3 bases, with 16 bases between. This CDR3 has 16 residues. The CDR3 loop is CASSQRGGWDTGELFF. The CDR3 nucleotides read TGTGCCAGCAGTCAAAGAGGGGGATGGGACACCGGGGAGCTGTTTTTT.

This clonotype was detected only a few times. The genes are TRBV13 and TRBJ2-7; unclear D gene. The CDR3 length is 13 residues. Trimming pared 1 base from V and 8 bases from J, leaving 12 bases between. Per germline, CDR1 PRHDT and CDR2 FYEKMQ (reference sequence). CDR3 sequence (DNA): TGTGCCAGCAGCTTAGAAGGTGGGCGTAAGCAGTACTTC. Translation gives CASSLEGGRKQYF. The variable domain in full, completed from reference TRBV13 and TRBJ2-7, reads AAGVIQSPRHLIKEKRETATLKCYPIPRHDTVYWYQQGPGQDPQFLISFYEKMQSDKGSIPDRFSAQQFSDYHSELNMSSLELGDSALYFCASSLEGGRKQYFGPGTRLTVT.

This clonotype has ten or more counts. V is TRBV20-1 and J is TRBJ2-3; D remains unclear. Trimming left V 6 bases short and J 1 base short, with 14 bases between. Germline values: CDR1 DFQATT, CDR2 SNEGSKA (reference sequence). The CDR3 is 14 residues long. This chain's CDR3 is CSALIVAGTDTQYF. The CDR3 DNA reads as TGCAGTGCCTTGATCGTAGCCGGCACAGATACGCAGTATTTT.

This clonotype was picked up many times. The V gene is TRBV29-1, the J gene TRBJ1-1; 8 positions match TRBD1. This CDR3 is 18 amino acids long. Germline loops: CDR1 SQVTM, CDR2 ANQGSEA. Trimming at V came to 2 bases and at J to 0 bases, leaving 14 bases not matched to a gene. The CDR3 DNA follows: TGCAGCGTTGAATTCGCGGACAGGGAGGATGGGGTGAACACTGAAGCTTTCTTT. Amino acid sequence: CSVEFADREDGVNTEAFF.

This clonotype was found many times. The chain carries TRBV4-3 and TRBJ1-4; tentatively, D is TRBD1 (6 bases). This CDR3 is 14 amino acids long. Germline loops: CDR1 LGHNA, CDR2 YSLEER. Between the trimmed V and J ends, which lost 3 bases and 8 bases, there was a span of 13 bases. The CDR3 region is CASSQDSGGEKLFF. Here the CDR3 DNA reads TGCGCCAGCAGCCAGGACAGCGGCGGGGAAAAACTGTTTTTT.

This clonotype was counted ten times or more. V is TRBV20-1 and J is TRBJ1-4, with TRBD1 identical over 9 bases. CDR1 and CDR2 from the germline V gene are DFQATT and SNEGSKA (reference sequence). The CDR3 contains 12 residues. The CDR3 nucleotides are TGCAGCTACAGGGGGCCTAATGAAAAACTGTTTTTT. This codes for CSYRGPNEKLFF.

Many counts were recorded for this clonotype. The rearrangement joins TRBV6-2 or TRBV6-3 to TRBJ2-3; 7 bases match TRBD2. Germline assignment: CDR1 MNHEY and CDR2 SVGEGT. The CDR3 spans 14 residues. Trimming cost V 5 bases and J 5 bases; bases outside gene matches: 7. The CDR3 coding sequence is TGTGCCAGCAGTGAGCGGGGCCCCAGAGATACGCAGTATTTT. Its protein is CASSERGPRDTQYF.

At least ten counts were recorded for this clonotype. The chain links TRBV25-1 to TRBJ2-1; 11 bases align to TRBD2. CDR3 length: 17 residues. The trim removed 3 bases at V and 2 bases at J, leaving 6 bases unmatched. Germline lookup yields CDR1 MGHDK and CDR2 SYGVNS. CDR3 protein: CASSDSSGGNTYNEQFF. CDR3 sequence (DNA): TGTGCCAGCAGTGACTCTAGCGGGGGGAACACCTACAATGAGCAGTTCTTC.

This clonotype was recorded at least ten times. V is TRBV27 and J is TRBJ1-5; the D is unclear. Trimming took 11 bases from V and 9 from J, leaving 8 bases between them. The length of the CDR3 is 9 residues. The germline V gene encodes CDR1 MNHEY and CDR2 SMNVEV (reference sequence). The chain's CDR3 is CAAGVPQHF. The CDR3 nucleotides read TGTGCCGCGGGAGTGCCCCAGCATTTT.

This clonotype occurred many times. The rearrangement uses TRBV12-3 or TRBV12-4 and TRBJ2-2; 8 bases fit TRBD1. There are 15 residues in the CDR3. Trimming cost V 1 base and J 4 bases; bases outside gene matches: 2. CDR3 nucleotides: TGTGCCAGCAGTTTAGAACAGGGGGTCACCGGGGAGCTGTTTTTT. Translating gives CASSLEQGVTGELFF.